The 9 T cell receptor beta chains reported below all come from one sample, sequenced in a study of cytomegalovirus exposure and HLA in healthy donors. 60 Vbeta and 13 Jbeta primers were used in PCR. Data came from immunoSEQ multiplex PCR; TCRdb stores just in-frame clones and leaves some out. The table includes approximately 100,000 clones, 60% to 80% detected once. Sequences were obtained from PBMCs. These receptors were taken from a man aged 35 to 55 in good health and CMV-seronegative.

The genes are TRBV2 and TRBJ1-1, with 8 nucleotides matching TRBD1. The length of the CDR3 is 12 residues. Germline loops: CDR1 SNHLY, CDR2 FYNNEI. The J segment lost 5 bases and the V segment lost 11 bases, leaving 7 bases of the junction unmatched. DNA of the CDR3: TGTGCCGGACAGGGAGGTAGGACTGAAGCTTTCTTT. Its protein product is CAGQGGRTEAFF.

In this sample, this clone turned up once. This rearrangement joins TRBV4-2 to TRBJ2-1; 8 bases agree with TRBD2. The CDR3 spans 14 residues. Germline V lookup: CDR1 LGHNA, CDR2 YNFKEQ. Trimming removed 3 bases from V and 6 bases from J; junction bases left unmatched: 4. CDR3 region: CASSQGLGSNEQFF. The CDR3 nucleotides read TGTGCCAGCAGCCAGGGACTAGGTAGCAATGAGCAGTTCTTC.

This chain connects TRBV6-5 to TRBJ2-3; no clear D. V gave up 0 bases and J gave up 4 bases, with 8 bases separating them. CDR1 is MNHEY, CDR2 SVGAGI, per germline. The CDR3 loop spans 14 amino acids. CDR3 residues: CASSYSPVSDTQYF. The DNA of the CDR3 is TGTGCCAGCAGTTACTCTCCCGTGTCAGATACGCAGTATTTT.

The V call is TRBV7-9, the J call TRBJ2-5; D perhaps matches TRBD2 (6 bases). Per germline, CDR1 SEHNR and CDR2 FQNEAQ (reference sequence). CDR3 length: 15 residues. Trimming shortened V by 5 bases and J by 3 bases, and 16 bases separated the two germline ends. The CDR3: CASSSTSLKKETQYF. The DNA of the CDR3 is TGTGCCAGCAGCAGTACTAGCCTTAAAAAAGAGACCCAGTACTTC.

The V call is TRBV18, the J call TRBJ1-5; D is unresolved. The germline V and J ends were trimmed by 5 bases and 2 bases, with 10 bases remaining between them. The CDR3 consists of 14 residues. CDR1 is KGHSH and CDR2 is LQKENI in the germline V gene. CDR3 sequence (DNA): TGTGCCAGCTCATCATCCGGGGGCAATCAGCCCCAGCATTTT. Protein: CASSSSGGNQPQHF.

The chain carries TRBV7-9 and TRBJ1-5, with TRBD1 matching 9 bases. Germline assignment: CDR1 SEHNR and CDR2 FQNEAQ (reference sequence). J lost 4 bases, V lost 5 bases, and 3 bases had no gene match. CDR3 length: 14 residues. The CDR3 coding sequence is TGTGCCAGCAGCCTTGGACAGGGGAATCAGCCCCAGCATTTT. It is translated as CASSLGQGNQPQHF.

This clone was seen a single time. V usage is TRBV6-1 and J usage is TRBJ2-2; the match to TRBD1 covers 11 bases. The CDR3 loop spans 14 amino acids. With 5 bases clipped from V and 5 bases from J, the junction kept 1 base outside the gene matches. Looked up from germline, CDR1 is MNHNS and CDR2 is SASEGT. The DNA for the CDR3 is TGTGCCAGCAGTTGGGACAGGGGGACCGGGGAGCTGTTTTTT. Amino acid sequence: CASSWDRGTGELFF.

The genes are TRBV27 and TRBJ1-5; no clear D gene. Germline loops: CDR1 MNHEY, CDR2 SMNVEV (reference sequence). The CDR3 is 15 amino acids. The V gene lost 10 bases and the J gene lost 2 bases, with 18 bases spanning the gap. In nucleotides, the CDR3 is TGTGCCACCGCCGGCGAGGATTTAGGCAATCAGCCCCAGCATTTT. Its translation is CATAGEDLGNQPQHF.

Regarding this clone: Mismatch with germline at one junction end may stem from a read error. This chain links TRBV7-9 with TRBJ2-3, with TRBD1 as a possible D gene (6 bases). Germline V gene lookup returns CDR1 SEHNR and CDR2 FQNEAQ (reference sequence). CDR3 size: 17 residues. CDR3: CSSSLGTGLPSTDTQYF. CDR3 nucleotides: TGTTCCAGCAGCTTAGGTACAGGGCTTCCTAGCACAGATACGCAGTATTTT.